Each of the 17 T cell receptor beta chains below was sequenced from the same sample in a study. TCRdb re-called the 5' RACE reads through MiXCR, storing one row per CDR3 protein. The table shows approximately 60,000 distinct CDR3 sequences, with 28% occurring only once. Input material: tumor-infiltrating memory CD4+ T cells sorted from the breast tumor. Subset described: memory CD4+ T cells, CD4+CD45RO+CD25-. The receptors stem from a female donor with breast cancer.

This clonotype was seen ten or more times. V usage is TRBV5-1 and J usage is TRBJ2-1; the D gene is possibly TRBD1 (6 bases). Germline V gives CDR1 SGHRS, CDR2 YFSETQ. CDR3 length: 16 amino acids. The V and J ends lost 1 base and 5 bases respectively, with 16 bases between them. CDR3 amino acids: CASSLFLRGTNNEQFF. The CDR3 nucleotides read TGCGCCAGCAGCTTGTTTCTCAGGGGTACTAACAATGAGCAGTTCTTC. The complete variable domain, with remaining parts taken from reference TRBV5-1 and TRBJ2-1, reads KAGVTQTPRYLIKTRGQQVTLSCSPISGHRSVSWYQQTPGQGLQFLFEYFSETQRNKGNFPGRFSGRQFSNSRSEMNVSTLELGDSALYLCASSLFLRGTNNEQFFGPGTRLTVL.

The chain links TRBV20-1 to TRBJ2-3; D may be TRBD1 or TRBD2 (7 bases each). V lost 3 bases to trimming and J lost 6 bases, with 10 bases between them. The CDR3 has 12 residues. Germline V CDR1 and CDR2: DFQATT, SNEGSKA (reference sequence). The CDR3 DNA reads TGCAGTGCTAGCCAGGGGGGGGATACGCAGTATTTT. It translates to CSASQGGDTQYF.

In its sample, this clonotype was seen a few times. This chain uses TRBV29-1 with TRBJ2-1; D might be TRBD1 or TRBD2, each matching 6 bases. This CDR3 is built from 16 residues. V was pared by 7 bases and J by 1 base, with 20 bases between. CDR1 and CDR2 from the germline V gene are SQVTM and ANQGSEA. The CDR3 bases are TGCAGCGCCCCACATGGGGGCGGGACGTCCTACAATGAGCAGTTCTTC. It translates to CSAPHGGGTSYNEQFF.

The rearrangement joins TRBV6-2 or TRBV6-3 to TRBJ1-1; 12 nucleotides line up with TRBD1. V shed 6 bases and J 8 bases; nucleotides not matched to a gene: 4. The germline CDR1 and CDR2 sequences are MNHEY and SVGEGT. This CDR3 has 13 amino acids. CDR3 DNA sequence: TGTGCCAGCAGCGCCGGGACAGGGGGCGAAGCTTTCTTT. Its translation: CASSAGTGGEAFF.

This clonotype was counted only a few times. CDR3 sequence reads: CASSLGANVPPRAFF. In DNA form, the CDR3 reads TGTGCCAGCAGCTTAGGGGCAAACGTTCCACCGAGGGCTTTCTTT. This chain uses TRBV7-8 with TRBJ1-1, with D unclear. The V end lost 1 base, the J end lost 11 bases, and 20 bases lay between the germline ends. The CDR3 is 15 amino acids. Germline loops: CDR1 SGHVS, CDR2 FQNEAQ. Full variable domain (missing parts from reference TRBV7-8 and TRBJ1-1): GAGVSQSPRYKVAKRGQDVALRCDPISGHVSLFWYQQALGQGPEFLTYFQNEAQLDKSGLPSDRFFAERPEGSVSTLKIQRTQQEDSAVYLCASSLGANVPPRAFFGQGTRLTVV.

In DNA form, the CDR3 reads TGTGCCAGCAGCTTAGTTCGGGTTGGATCACCCCTCCACTTT. This sequence encodes CASSLVRVGSPLHF. This chain links TRBV11-2 with TRBJ1-6; D is unclear. CDR1 SGHAT and CDR2 FQNNGV come from the germline V gene. Trimming shortened V by 1 base and J by 10 bases, and 11 bases separated the two germline ends. This CDR3 is 14 amino acids long.

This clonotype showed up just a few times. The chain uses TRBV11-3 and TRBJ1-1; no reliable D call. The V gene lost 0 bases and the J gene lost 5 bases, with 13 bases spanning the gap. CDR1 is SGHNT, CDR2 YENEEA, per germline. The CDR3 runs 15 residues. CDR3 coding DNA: TGTGCCAGCAGCTTAGAGAGTTCGGGAGGAACTGAAGCTTTCTTT. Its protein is CASSLESSGGTEAFF.

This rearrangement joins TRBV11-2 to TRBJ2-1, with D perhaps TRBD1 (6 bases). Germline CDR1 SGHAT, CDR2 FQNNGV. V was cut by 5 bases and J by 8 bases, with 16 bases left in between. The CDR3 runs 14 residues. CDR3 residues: CASSQNLDRYEQFF. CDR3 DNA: TGTGCCAGCAGCCAAAACTTGGACAGATATGAGCAGTTCTTC.

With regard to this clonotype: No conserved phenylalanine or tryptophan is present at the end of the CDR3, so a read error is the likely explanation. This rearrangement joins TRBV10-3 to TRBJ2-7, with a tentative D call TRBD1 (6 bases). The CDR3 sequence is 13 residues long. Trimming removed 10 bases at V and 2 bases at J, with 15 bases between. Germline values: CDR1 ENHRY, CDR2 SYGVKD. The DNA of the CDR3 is TGTGCCACCGGGACACACCAAGCCTACGAGCAGTACCTC. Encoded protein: CATGTHQAYEQYL.

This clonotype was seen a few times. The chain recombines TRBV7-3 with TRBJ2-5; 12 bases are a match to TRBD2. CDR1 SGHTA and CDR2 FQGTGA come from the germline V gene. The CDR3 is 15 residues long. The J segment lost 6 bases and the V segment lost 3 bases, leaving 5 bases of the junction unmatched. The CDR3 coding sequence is TGTGCCAGCAGCTTCCTAGCGGGAGGGATACAGACCCAGTACTTC. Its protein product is CASSFLAGGIQTQYF.

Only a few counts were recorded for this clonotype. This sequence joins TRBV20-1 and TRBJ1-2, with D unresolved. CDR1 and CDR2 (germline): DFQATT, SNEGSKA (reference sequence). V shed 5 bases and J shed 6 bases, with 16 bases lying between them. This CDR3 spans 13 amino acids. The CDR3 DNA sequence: TGCAGTGCTGGCTCGGACCGTACCCATGGCTACACCTTC. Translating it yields CSAGSDRTHGYTF.

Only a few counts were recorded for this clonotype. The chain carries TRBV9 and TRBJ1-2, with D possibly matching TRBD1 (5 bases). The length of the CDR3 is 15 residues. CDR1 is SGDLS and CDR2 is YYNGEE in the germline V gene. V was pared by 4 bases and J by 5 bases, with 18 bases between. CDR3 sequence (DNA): TGTGCCAGCAGCCCGCGGGGCCAGACGGGTTATGGCTACACCTTC. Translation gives CASSPRGQTGYGYTF.

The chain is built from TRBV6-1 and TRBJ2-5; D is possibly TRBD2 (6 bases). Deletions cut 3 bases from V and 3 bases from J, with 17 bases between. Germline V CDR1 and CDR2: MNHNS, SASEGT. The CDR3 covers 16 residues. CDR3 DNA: TGTGCCAGCAGTGAGAGGAGGGCTATAAGAGAAGAGACCCAGTACTTC. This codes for CASSERRAIREETQYF.

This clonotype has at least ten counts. The CDR3 nucleotides are TGCAGTGTTGCAGCCCGATTGAGGGGGACCGGGGAGCTGTTTTTT. As protein: CSVAARLRGTGELFF. This chain links TRBV20-1 with TRBJ2-2; a possible D gene is TRBD1 (6 bases). Deletions cut 7 bases from V and 5 bases from J, with 20 bases between. This CDR3 is built from 15 residues. Germline V lookup: CDR1 DFQATT, CDR2 SNEGSKA (reference sequence).

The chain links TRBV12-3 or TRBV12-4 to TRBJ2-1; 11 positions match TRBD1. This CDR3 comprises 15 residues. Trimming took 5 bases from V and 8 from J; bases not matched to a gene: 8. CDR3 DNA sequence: TGTGCCAGCAGTAGCCCGGGACAGGGGGTTGATGAGCAGTTCTTC. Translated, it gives CASSSPGQGVDEQFF.

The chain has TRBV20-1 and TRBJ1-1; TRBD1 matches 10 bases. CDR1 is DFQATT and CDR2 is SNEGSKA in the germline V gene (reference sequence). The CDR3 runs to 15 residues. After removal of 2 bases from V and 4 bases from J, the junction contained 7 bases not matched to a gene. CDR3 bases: TGCAGTGCTAGATCCGATAGACAGGGGGCCACTGAAGCTTTCTTT. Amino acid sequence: CSARSDRQGATEAFF.

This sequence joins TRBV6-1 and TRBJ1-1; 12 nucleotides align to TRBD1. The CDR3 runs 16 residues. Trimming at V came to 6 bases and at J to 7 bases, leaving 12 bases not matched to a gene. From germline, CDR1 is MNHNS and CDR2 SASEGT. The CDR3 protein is CASRNTWGQGAFEAFF. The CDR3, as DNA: TGTGCCAGCAGGAATACCTGGGGACAGGGGGCTTTTGAAGCTTTCTTT.